These T cell receptor beta chains were read from a single sample in a study of Ad26.COV2.S vaccination and SARS-CoV-2 variants. Profiling relied on immunoSEQ multiplex PCR, and the TCRdb table lists in-frame clones only, not all of them. The table shows some 390,000 clones, with 89% occurring only once. Sample: peripheral blood, taken in a trial of Ad26.COV2.S vaccine versus placebo. These receptor sequences come from a person between 18 and 60 years old who received the Ad26.COV2.S COVID-19 vaccine or a placebo. The CDR3 runs from the conserved cysteine through the conserved F or W. A D gene is named only where the DNA matches it firmly. Clone size, where shown, is once, few, many, or a class for clones that have expanded.

size | J | V | D | CDR3 | DNA
- | TRBJ1-1 | TRBV29-1 | - | CSVEEGAEAFF | TGCAGCGTTGAAGAGGGAGCTGAAGCTTTCTTT
- | TRBJ2-5 | TRBV28 | TRBD1 | CASRYTGGRETQYF | TGTGCCAGCAGGTACACAGGGGGTAGGGAGACCCAGTACTTC
- | TRBJ1-5 | TRBV10-3 | TRBD1 | CAISRDRDQPQHF | TGTGCCATCAGCCGGGACAGGGACCAGCCCCAGCATTTT
- | TRBJ1-2 | TRBV7-9 | - | CASSPDTGYTF | TGTGCCAGCAGCCCCGATACTGGCTACACCTTC
- | TRBJ1-1 | TRBV12-3/TRBV12-4 | - | CASSGFGEAFF | TGTGCCAGCAGTGGCTTTGGGGAAGCTTTCTTT
- | TRBJ2-3 | TRBV6-5 | TRBD1 | CATRDRDFTDTQYF | TGTGCCACCCGGGACAGGGATTTCACAGATACGCAGTATTTT
- | TRBJ2-7 | TRBV7-2 | - | CASSSSGQGVAGGPYEQYF | TGTGCCAGCAGCTCTAGCGGACAGGGGGTGGCGGGAGGGCCCTACGAGCAGTACTTC
- | TRBJ1-1 | TRBV15 | - | CATSRDPGTGSEAFF | TGTGCCACCAGCAGAGATCCCGGAACGGGGTCTGAAGCTTTCTTT
once | TRBJ2-5 | TRBV9 | - | CASSGPEGGWETQYF | TGTGCCAGCAGCGGACCTGAGGGAGGCTGGGAGACCCAGTACTTC
few | TRBJ1-3 | TRBV10-3 | - | CAISKKAGNTIYF | TGTGCCATCAGTAAGAAGGCTGGAAACACCATATATTTT
- | TRBJ1-1 | TRBV7-9 | - | CASASQNGETEAFF | TGTGCCAGCGCCTCCCAAAACGGAGAAACTGAAGCTTTCTTT
- | TRBJ2-7 | TRBV27 | TRBD2 | CASSSSSGRAKYEQYF | TGTGCCAGCAGTTCTTCTAGCGGGAGGGCCAAGTACGAGCAGTACTTC
- | TRBJ2-1 | TRBV24-1 | TRBD1 | CATSDRTGLYNEQFF | TGTGCCACCAGTGACCGGACAGGACTCTACAATGAGCAGTTCTTC
- | TRBJ2-3 | TRBV7-6 | TRBD2 | CASSLGVSGSTDTQYF | TGTGCCAGCAGCTTAGGCGTTAGCGGGAGCACAGATACGCAGTATTTT
- | TRBJ2-7 | TRBV4-2 | TRBD2 | CASSQGNSGSHEQYF | TGTGCCAGCAGCCAAGGGAATAGCGGGAGCCACGAGCAGTACTTC
- | TRBJ1-5 | TRBV4-1 | - | CASSQDMGQPQHF | TGCGCCAGCAGCCAAGATATGGGGCAGCCCCAGCATTTT
once | TRBJ2-7 | TRBV19 | - | CASQSGLEQYF | TGTGCGAGCCAATCCGGGCTCGAGCAGTACTTC
- | TRBJ2-2 | TRBV28 | TRBD1 | CASSLRGHTGELFF | TGTGCCAGCAGTCTCAGGGGGCACACCGGGGAGCTGTTTTTT
- | TRBJ2-1 | TRBV19 | - | CASRTGTGRGNEQFF | TGTGCCAGCCGAACAGGGACTGGACGAGGGAATGAGCAGTTCTTC
once | TRBJ2-2 | TRBV15 | - | CATSRGNTGELFF | TGTGCCACCAGCAGAGGGAACACCGGGGAGCTGTTTTTT
- | TRBJ1-2 | TRBV7-8 | - | CASSLGSLNYGYTF | TGTGCCAGCAGCTTAGGGAGTCTTAACTATGGCTACACCTTC
- | TRBJ2-7 | TRBV30 | - | CAWSVLASYEQYF | TGTGCCTGGAGTGTATTGGCATCCTACGAGCAGTACTTC
few | TRBJ1-6 | TRBV10-3 | TRBD1 | CAISEARGSSPLHF | TGTGCCATCAGTGAAGCCAGGGGGAGTTCACCCCTCCACTTT
- | TRBJ2-7 | TRBV7-9 | - | CASSSGRAYEQYF | TGTGCCAGCAGCTCGGGACGTGCCTACGAGCAGTACTTC
- | TRBJ2-7 | TRBV4-2 | - | CASSHAGALRAEQYF | TGTGCCAGCAGCCATGCCGGGGCGCTTCGGGCCGAGCAGTACTTC
- | TRBJ1-5 | TRBV2 | - | CASSEANRSNQPQHF | TGTGCCAGCAGTGAAGCAAACAGGAGCAATCAGCCCCAGCATTTT
- | TRBJ1-1 | TRBV29-1 | - | CSISVVTEAFF | TGCAGCATCTCGGTAGTCACTGAAGCTTTCTTT
- | TRBJ2-7 | TRBV19 | - | CASSTQGTFEQYF | TGTGCCAGTAGTACCCAAGGGACTTTCGAGCAGTACTTC
- | TRBJ2-1 | TRBV3-1/TRBV3-2 | TRBD2 | CASSPVAGGPGEQFF | TGTGCCAGCAGCCCAGTGGCGGGGGGGCCCGGGGAGCAGTTCTTC
- | TRBJ1-6 | TRBV7-9 | - | CASSNPGHNNSPLHF | TGTGCCAGCAGCAACCCGGGACATAATAATTCACCCCTCCACTTT
few | TRBJ1-3 | TRBV4-1 | - | CASSQAPGVGNTIYF | TGCGCCAGCAGCCAAGCCCCAGGGGTTGGAAACACCATATATTTT
- | TRBJ1-1 | TRBV28 | - | CASSGGGMNTEAFF | TGTGCCAGCTCTGGGGGGGGGATGAACACTGAAGCTTTCTTT
- | TRBJ1-4 | TRBV7-6 | - | CASTPAQGEKLFF | TGTGCCAGCACTCCAGCCCAGGGTGAAAAACTGTTTTTT
few | TRBJ2-7 | TRBV7-9 | - | CASSLGGTDYEQYF | TGTGCCAGCAGCTTAGGGGGGACCGACTACGAGCAGTACTTC
- | TRBJ2-1 | TRBV29-1 | - | CSVDYNNEQFF | TGCAGCGTTGACTACAACAATGAGCAGTTCTTC
- | TRBJ2-5 | TRBV9 | TRBD1 | CASTQGARETQYF | TGTGCCAGCACTCAGGGGGCAAGGGAGACCCAGTACTTC